This T cell receptor (beta chain) is drawn from a study of blood T cell repertoires in COVID-19. Background on the study: Collection of acute and convalescent COVID-19 samples took place in the United States, Italy and Spain.

How the authors handled the data: Reference gene primer amplification yielded estimated nucleated cell counts. Produced via immunoSEQ multiplex PCR; TCRdb's table is partial and in-frame only. V and J calls and clone size are given by that table; D and trimming were obtained from the DNA. The sample consists of some 300,000 clones, roughly 90% of them appearing once. Looked up from germline, CDR1 is SGHRS and CDR2 is YFSETQ. Germline trimming cut 3 bases from V and 7 bases from J; bases unmatched to any gene: 15. This CDR3 region has 18 residues. Researchers sorted participants into cohorts using their self-reported clinical history. Within 2 weeks before study entry, exposed participants met a COVID-19 case.

This chain links TRBV5-1 with TRBJ2-1, with 11 bases that match TRBD1. The TCR comes from a woman aged 30 to 39 who had been exposed to COVID-19. Sequenced sample: PBMCs or T cells enriched from blood (not recorded which). The CDR3 region is CASSSLTAWTGGSNEQFF. CDR3 sequence (DNA): TGCGCCAGCAGCTCCCTCACGGCATGGACAGGGGGCTCGAATGAGCAGTTCTTC.